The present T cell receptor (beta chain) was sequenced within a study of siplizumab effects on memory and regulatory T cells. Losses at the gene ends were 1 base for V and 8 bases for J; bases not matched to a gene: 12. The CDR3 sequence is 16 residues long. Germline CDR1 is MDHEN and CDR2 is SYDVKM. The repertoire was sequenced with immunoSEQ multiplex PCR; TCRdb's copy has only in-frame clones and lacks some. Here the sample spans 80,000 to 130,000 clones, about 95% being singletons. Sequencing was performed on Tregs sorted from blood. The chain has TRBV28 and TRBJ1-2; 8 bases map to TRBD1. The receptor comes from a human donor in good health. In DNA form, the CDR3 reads TGTGCCAGCAGTTTATCATCCGGCAGGGGGCGGGGAGGCTACACCTTC. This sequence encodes CASSLSSGRGRGGYTF.